Described below is a single T cell receptor beta chain sequence and its context. Clones were read by immunoSEQ multiplex PCR, and TCRdb kept only the in-frame ones, dropping some. The sample has about 2 million clones, approximately 95% seen once. The sample is drawn from a study of shared clonotypes between healthy human individuals. Study-wide context: Per donor, CD8 memory used one plate, CD8 naive used two, CD4 memory used three and CD4 naive used three.

The CDR3 consists of 15 residues. Per the germline V gene, CDR1 is GTSNPN and CDR2 is SVGIG (reference sequence). Germline trimming cut 2 bases from V and 8 bases from J; bases unmatched to any gene: 7. Naive-designated CD8 cells lacked CD45RO, were positively enriched for CCR7, and omitted terminally differentiated effector memory CD45RA+ cells. Source material: naive CD8+ T cells sorted from blood. This chain links TRBV30 with TRBJ2-4; 12 bases are shared with TRBD2. This TCR was sampled from a man aged 18 to 29 in good health. CDR3 residues: CAWSHLAGGRDIQYF. As DNA, the CDR3 is TGTGCCTGGAGTCATCTAGCGGGGGGGCGAGACATTCAGTACTTC. Based on the CDR3 plus reference TRBV30 and TRBJ2-4, the full variable domain is SQTIHQWPATLVQPVGSPLSLECTVEGTSNPNLYWYRQAAGRGLQLLFYSVGIGQISSEVPQNLSASRPQDRQFILSSKKLLLSDSGFYLCAWSHLAGGRDIQYFGAGTRLSVL.